These T cell receptor beta chains were read from a single sample in a study of T cells in Graves' hyperthyroidism and ophthalmopathy. From the multiplex PCR reads, TCRdb called clonotypes with MiXCR, one entry per CDR3 protein. The sample lists just over 550,000 distinct CDR3 sequences; about 43% were seen once. Sequenced material: peripheral blood or thyroid tissue (not recorded which). All receptors come from a woman aged 18-35 years with Graves' hyperthyroidism. CDR3s include the opening cysteine and the closing phenylalanine or tryptophan. Each record gives: D gene, clone size, J gene, V gene, CDR3 protein, CDR3 DNA. A D gene is named only where the DNA matches it firmly. Size tells how often a clone was seen (once, few, many) or the class of an expanded clone, and some rows leave it out.

>TRBD1|once|TRBJ1-1|TRBV7-9
CASSLARQGGGGTEAFF
TGTGCCAGCAGCTTAGCTCGACAGGGTGGGGGGGGCACTGAAGCTTTCTTT
>TRBD1|once|TRBJ1-2|TRBV29-1
CSVRTGSGYTF
TGCAGCGTTCGGACAGGGTCTGGCTACACCTTC
>TRBD1|.|TRBJ2-7|TRBV7-6
CASSLGTGTAYEQYF
TGTGCCAGCAGCTTAGGGACCGGGACAGCCTACGAGCAGTACTTC
>.|.|TRBJ2-7|TRBV7-2
CASSAGADMSSYEQYF
TGTGCCAGCAGCGCAGGCGCGGACATGAGCTCCTACGAGCAGTACTTC
>TRBD1|.|TRBJ1-1|TRBV2
CASSQQGAMNTEAFF
TGTGCCAGCAGCCAACAGGGGGCCATGAACACTGAAGCTTTCTTT
>.|.|TRBJ2-5|TRBV20-1
CSAREASRYF
TGCAGTGCTAGAGAGGCGAGTAGGTACTTC
>.|few|TRBJ1-5|TRBV25-1
CASLRQDGNQPQHF
TGTGCCAGTTTACGACAAGATGGCAATCAGCCCCAGCATTTT
>.|once|TRBJ1-3|TRBV10-3
CASDRDLGNTIYF
TGTGCCAGCGACCGGGACTTGGGAAACACCATATATTTT
>.|many|TRBJ2-5|TRBV24-1
CATSELGRQTQYF
TGTGCCACCAGTGAACTAGGGAGGCAGACCCAGTACTTC
>.|.|TRBJ2-7|TRBV7-3
CASSLGQLQYEQYF
TGCGCCAGCAGCCTAGGACAGTTACAATACGAGCAGTACTTC
>.|few|TRBJ2-5|TRBV7-9
CASSPWGQGPYQETQYF
TGTGCCAGCAGCCCATGGGGCCAGGGGCCCTACCAAGAGACCCAGTACTTC
>.|.|TRBJ1-1|TRBV20-1
CSANAGWDTEAFF
TGCAGTGCTAATGCGGGGTGGGACACTGAAGCTTTCTTT
>.|.|TRBJ1-5|TRBV19
CASGFRRSNQPQHF
TGTGCCAGTGGATTCCGCAGGAGCAATCAGCCCCAGCATTTT
>TRBD1|few|TRBJ2-7|TRBV20-1
CSARRDSRYEQYF
TGCAGTGCTAGACGGGACAGCCGATACGAGCAGTACTTC
>.|many|TRBJ1-6|TRBV2
CASSDDNSPLHF
TGTGCCAGCAGTGATGATAATTCACCCCTCCACTTT